The 10 T cell receptor beta chains below come from one sample, sequenced in a study of blood T cell repertoires in COVID-19. Repertoires were generated with immunoSEQ multiplex PCR, while TCRdb's copy carries only in-frame clones and drops some. The top ten clones hold roughly a tenth of a sample with about 210,000 clones, approximately 80% of them seen once. Sequencing input: peripheral blood. The receptors stem from an elderly woman with COVID-19, enrolled during active disease.

In its sample, this clone was seen once. The rearrangement links TRBV5-1 to TRBJ1-2; 8 bases agree with TRBD1. From germline, CDR1 is SGHRS and CDR2 YFSETQ. The CDR3 has 14 residues. After removal of 0 bases from V and 4 bases from J, the junction contained 2 bases not matched to a gene. CDR3 loop: CASSLGQGIYGYTF. CDR3 nucleotide sequence: TGCGCCAGCAGCTTGGGACAGGGGATCTATGGCTACACCTTC.

The chain uses TRBV5-1 and TRBJ2-2, with TRBD1 matching 8 bases. In germline, CDR1 is SGHRS, CDR2 YFSETQ. This CDR3 is 15 amino acids long. Trimming cost V 5 bases and J 10 bases; bases outside gene matches: 13. Here the CDR3 DNA reads TGCGCCAGCAGTTACGGACAGGGCGGGGCGTTGGAGCTGTTTTTT. The encoded protein is CASSYGQGGALELFF.

This CDR3 reads CAISQTGLNINTGELFF. In DNA form, the CDR3 reads TGTGCCATCAGCCAGACAGGCCTTAACATCAACACCGGGGAGCTGTTTTTT. The chain couples TRBV10-3 to TRBJ2-2; possibly TRBD1 for D (6 bases). The CDR3 runs to 17 residues. CDR1 ENHRY and CDR2 SYGVKD come from the germline V gene. Trimming cost V 6 bases and J 2 bases, with 19 bases left between them.

The V and J genes are TRBV5-1 and TRBJ2-3; D remains unclear. This CDR3 spans 11 amino acids. Trimming cost V 5 bases and J 4 bases, with 5 bases left between them. Per the germline V gene, CDR1 is SGHRS and CDR2 is YFSETQ. The CDR3 DNA reads TGCGCCAGCAGACTCGCAGATACGCAGTATTTT. It specifies CASRLADTQYF.

The genes are TRBV4-1 and TRBJ2-5; TRBD2 aligns across 8 bases. The trim removed 3 bases at V and 5 bases at J, leaving 5 bases unmatched. The V gene's germline CDR1 is MGHRA and CDR2 YSYEKL. The CDR3 consists of 14 residues. The chain's CDR3 is CASSQGGLGETQYF. CDR3 DNA: TGCGCCAGCAGCCAGGGGGGACTAGGGGAGACCCAGTACTTC.

Comment on this clone: One end of the junction fails to match germline, which may point to a read error. This rearrangement joins TRBV6-5 to TRBJ1-2; 9 positions agree with TRBD1. Germline CDR1 is MNHEY and CDR2 is SVGAGI. This CDR3 has 15 residues. The CDR3 region is CASSQSQGANYGYTF. The CDR3, as DNA: TGTGCCAGCAGTCAATCACAGGGGGCTAATTATGGCTACACCTTC.

This chain joins TRBV19 and TRBJ2-5; TRBD1 matches 10 bases. V lost 5 bases to trimming and J lost 7 bases; unmatched junction nucleotides: 10. The germline V gene has CDR1 LNHDA and CDR2 SQIVND (reference sequence). The CDR3 contains 15 residues. CDR3 sequence: CASSPGTGDMGTQYF. The CDR3 nucleotides are TGTGCCAGTAGTCCAGGGACAGGGGATATGGGGACCCAGTACTTC. Based on the CDR3 plus reference TRBV19 and TRBJ2-5, the full variable domain is DGGITQSPKYLFRKEGQNVTLSCEQNLNHDAMYWYRQDPGQGLRLIYYSQIVNDFQKGDIAEGYSVSREKKESFPLTVTSAQKNPTAFYLCASSPGTGDMGTQYFGPGTRLLVL.

This chain joins TRBV5-1 and TRBJ1-1; no reliable D call. The germline CDR1 and CDR2 sequences are SGHRS and YFSETQ. The CDR3 extends over 14 amino acids. V was cut by 1 base and J by 5 bases, with 12 bases left in between. CDR3 sequence (DNA): TGCGCCAGCAGCTTGACAACGGCCGGGACTGAAGCTTTCTTT. Its translation: CASSLTTAGTEAFF.

This chain connects TRBV5-1 to TRBJ2-1; the D gene is possibly TRBD2 (5 bases). Germline values: CDR1 SGHRS, CDR2 YFSETQ. Deletions cut 7 bases from V and 9 bases from J, with 17 bases between. The CDR3 runs 13 residues. CDR3 in DNA: TGCGCCAGCTACGGGGATATGATTGTTGAGCAGTTCTTC. Its translation is CASYGDMIVEQFF.

The chain uses TRBV28 and TRBJ1-4, with 9 bases that match TRBD1. V shed 6 bases, J shed 0 bases, and the junction held 8 bases outside the gene matches. Germline V CDR1 and CDR2: MDHEN, SYDVKM. CDR3 size: 17 residues. Here the CDR3 DNA reads TGTGCCAGCAGGGGATGGACAGGGGTAACAACTAATGAAAAACTGTTTTTT. The encoded protein is CASRGWTGVTTNEKLFF.